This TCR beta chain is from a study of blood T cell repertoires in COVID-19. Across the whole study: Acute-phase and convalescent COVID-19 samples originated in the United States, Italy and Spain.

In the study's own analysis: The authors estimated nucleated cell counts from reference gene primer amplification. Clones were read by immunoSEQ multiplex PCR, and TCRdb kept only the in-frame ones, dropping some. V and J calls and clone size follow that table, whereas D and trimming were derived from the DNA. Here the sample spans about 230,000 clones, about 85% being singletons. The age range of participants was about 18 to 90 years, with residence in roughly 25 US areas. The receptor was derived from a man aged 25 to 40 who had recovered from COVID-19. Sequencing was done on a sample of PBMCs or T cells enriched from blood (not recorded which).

CDR3 DNA sequence: TGTGCCAGCAGCCCACAGGGGGGGAATCAGCCCCAGCATTTT. Its translation: CASSPQGGNQPQHF. This chain links TRBV2 with TRBJ1-5; the match to TRBD1 covers 8 bases. Germline V lookup: CDR1 SNHLY, CDR2 FYNNEI. The CDR3 length is 14 residues. V shed 6 bases and J 4 bases; nucleotides not matched to a gene: 5.